The following is a T cell receptor beta chain sequence with its context. This entry comes from a study of cytomegalovirus exposure and HLA in healthy donors. Libraries were prepared by immunoSEQ multiplex PCR; TCRdb keeps only in-frame clonotypes and omits some of them. The table has about 110,000 clones, about 88% seen once. V lost 0 bases to trimming and J lost 5 bases; unmatched junction nucleotides: 4. CDR3 length: 16 amino acids. CDR1 MNHNY and CDR2 SVGAGI come from the germline V gene (reference sequence). The sequenced material came from PBMCs. This TCR came from a woman aged 18-30 years in good health and CMV-seropositive. V and J are TRBV6-6 and TRBJ2-5, with TRBD1 matching over 12 bases. DNA for the CDR3: TGTGCCAGCAGTTACTCGGGACAGGGGGCTTCGGAGACCCAGTACTTC. It specifies CASSYSGQGASETQYF.